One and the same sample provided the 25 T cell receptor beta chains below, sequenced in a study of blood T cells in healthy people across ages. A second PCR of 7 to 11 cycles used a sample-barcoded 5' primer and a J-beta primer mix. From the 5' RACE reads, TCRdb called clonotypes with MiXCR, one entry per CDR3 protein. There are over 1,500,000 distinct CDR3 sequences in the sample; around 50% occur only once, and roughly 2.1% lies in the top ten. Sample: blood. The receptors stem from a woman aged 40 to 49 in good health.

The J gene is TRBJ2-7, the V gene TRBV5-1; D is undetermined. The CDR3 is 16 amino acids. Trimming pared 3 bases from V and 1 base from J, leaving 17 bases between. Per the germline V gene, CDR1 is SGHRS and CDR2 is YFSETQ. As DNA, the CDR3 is TGCGCCAGCAGCTCAGCCGCAACGAGCCGATCCTACGAGCAGTACTTC. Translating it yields CASSSAATSRSYEQYF.

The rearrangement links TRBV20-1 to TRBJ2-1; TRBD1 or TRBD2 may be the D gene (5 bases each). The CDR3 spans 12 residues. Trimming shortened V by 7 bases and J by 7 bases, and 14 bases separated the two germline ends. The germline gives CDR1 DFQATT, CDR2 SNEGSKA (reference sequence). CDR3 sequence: CSVSGLRNEQFF. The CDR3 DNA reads TGCAGTGTATCGGGGCTCCGGAATGAGCAGTTCTTC.

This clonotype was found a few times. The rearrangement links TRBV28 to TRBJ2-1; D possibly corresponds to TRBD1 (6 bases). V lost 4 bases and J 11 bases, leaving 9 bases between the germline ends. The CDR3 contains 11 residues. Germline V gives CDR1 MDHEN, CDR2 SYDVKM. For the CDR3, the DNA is TGTGCCAGCAGTTACAGGGAACAGCAGTTCTTC. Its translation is CASSYREQQFF.

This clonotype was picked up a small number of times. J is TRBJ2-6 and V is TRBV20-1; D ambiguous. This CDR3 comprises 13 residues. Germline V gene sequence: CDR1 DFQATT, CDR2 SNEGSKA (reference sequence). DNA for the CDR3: TGCCTGGTCCGTAGCCCTGGGGCCAACGTCCTGACTTTC. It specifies CLVRSPGANVLTF.

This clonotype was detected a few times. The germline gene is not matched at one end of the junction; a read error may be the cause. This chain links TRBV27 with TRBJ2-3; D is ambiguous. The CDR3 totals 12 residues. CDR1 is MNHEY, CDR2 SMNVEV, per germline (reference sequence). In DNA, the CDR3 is TGTGCCAGCGGTTTAAGGCGGGATACGCAGTATTTT. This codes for CASGLRRDTQYF.

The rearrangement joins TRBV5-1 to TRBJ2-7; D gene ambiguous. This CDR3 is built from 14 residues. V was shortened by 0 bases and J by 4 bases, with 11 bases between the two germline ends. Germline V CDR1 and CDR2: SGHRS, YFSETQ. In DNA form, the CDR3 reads TGCGCCAGCAGCTTGGCAATGGGGAATTACGAGCAGTACTTC. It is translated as CASSLAMGNYEQYF.

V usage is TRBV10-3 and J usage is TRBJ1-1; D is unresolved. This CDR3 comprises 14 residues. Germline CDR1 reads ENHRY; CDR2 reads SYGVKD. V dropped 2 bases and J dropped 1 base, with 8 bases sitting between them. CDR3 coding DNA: TGTGCCATCAGTGAGACAGTGAGGAACACTGAAGCTTTCTTT. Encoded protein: CAISETVRNTEAFF.

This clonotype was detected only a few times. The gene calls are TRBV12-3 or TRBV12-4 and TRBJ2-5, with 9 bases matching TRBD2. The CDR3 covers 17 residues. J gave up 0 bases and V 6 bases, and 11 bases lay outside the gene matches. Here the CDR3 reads CASSPAGLAGDQETQYF. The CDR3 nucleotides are TGTGCCAGCAGCCCCGCGGGGTTAGCGGGGGACCAAGAGACCCAGTACTTC.

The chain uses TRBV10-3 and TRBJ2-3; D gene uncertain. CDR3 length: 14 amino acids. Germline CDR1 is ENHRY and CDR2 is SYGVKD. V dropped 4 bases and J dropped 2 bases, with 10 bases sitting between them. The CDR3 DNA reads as TGTGCCATCAGTGCCGGGCACACCACAGATACGCAGTATTTT. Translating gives CAISAGHTTDTQYF.

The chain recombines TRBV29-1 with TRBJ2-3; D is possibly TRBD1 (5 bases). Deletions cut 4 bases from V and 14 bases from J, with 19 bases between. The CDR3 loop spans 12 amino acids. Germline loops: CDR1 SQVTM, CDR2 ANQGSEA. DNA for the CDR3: TGCAGCGTTGCCTCCTCAGGGTCAACGGGGTATTTT. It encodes CSVASSGSTGYF.

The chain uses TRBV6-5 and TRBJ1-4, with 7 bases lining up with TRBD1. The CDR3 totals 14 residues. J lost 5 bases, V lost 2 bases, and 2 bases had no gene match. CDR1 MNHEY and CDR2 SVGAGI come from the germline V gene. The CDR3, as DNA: TGTGCCAGCAGTTACGGGACAGAAAATGAAAAACTGTTTTTT. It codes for CASSYGTENEKLFF.

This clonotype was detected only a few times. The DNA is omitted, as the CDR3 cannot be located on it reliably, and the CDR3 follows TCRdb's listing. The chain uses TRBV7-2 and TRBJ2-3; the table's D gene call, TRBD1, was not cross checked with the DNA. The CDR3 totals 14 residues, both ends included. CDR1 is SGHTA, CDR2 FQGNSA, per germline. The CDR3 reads CASSVGPGRNTQYF.

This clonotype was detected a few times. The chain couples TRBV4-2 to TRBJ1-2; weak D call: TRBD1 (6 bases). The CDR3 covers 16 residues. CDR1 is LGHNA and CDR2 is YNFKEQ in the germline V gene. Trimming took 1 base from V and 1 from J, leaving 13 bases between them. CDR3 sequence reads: CASSQGGAGSNYGYTF. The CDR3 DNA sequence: TGTGCCAGCAGCCAAGGGGGGGCAGGGAGTAACTATGGCTACACCTTC.

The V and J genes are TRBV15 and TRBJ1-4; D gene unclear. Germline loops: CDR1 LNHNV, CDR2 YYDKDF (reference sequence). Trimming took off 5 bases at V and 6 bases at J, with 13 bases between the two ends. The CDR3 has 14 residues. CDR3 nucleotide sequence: TGTGCCACCAGCCGCCTGGGCCTGGATGAAAAACTGTTTTTT. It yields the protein CATSRLGLDEKLFF.

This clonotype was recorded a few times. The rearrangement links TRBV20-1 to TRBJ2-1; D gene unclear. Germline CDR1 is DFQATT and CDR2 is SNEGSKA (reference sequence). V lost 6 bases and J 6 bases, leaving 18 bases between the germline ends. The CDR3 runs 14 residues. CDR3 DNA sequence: TGCAGTGCCTACCCAAGTGGCGGTTTCAATGAGCAGTTCTTC. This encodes CSAYPSGGFNEQFF.

The CDR3 reads CASSYSEGFFVYEQYF. CDR3 in DNA: TGTGCCAGCAGTTACTCGGAGGGTTTTTTCGTCTACGAGCAGTACTTC. This chain links TRBV6-6 with TRBJ2-7; tentative D call: TRBD2 (6 bases). The CDR3 totals 16 residues. The V and J ends lost 0 bases and 3 bases respectively, with 15 bases between them. Germline CDR1 reads MNHNY; CDR2 reads SVGAGI (reference sequence).

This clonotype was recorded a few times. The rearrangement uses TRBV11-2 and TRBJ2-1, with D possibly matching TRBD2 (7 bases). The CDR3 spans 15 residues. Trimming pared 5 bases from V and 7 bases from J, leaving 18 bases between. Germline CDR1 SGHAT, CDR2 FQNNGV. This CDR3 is CASSRVGGAGNEQFF. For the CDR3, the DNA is TGTGCCAGCAGCCGAGTGGGGGGGGCGGGGAATGAGCAGTTCTTC.

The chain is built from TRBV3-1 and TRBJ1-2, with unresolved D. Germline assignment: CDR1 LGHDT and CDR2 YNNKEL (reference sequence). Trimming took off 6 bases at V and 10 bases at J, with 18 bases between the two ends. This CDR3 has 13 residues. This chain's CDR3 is CASSQRVTTLYTF. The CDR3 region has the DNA TGTGCCAGCAGTCAAAGAGTGACTACCCTCTACACCTTC.

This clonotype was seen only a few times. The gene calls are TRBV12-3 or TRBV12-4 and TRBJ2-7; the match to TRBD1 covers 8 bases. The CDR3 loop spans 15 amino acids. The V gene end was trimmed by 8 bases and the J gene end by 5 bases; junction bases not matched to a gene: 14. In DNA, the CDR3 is TGTGCCAGCGGAAAGCCCCGGACAGGGACCAACGAGCAGTACTTC. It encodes CASGKPRTGTNEQYF.

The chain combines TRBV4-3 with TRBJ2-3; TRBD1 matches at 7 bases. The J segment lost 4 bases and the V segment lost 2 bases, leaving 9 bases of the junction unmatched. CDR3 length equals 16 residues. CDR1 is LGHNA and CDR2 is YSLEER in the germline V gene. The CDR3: CASSQSRGQGSDTQYF. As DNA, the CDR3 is TGCGCCAGCAGCCAATCTAGGGGGCAGGGATCAGATACGCAGTATTTT.

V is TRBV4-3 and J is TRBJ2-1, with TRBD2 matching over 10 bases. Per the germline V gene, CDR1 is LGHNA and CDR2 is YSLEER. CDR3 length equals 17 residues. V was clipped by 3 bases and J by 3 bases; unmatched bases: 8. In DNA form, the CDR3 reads TGCGCCAGCAGCCAGGATCTAGCGGGGGACCTCTACAATGAGCAGTTCTTC. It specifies CASSQDLAGDLYNEQFF.

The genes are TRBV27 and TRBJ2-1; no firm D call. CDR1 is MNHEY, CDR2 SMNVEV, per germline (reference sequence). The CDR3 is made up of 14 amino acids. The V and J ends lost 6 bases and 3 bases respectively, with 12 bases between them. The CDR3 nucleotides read TGTGCCAGCAGAGAGGAACAGATCTACAATGAGCAGTTCTTC. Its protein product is CASREEQIYNEQFF.

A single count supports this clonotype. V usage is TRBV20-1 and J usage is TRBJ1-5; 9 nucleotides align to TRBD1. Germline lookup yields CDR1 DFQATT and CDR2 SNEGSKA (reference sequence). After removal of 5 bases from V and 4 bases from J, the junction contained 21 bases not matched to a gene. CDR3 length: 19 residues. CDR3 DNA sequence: TGCAGTGCTCCACTCCCATTGGACAGGGGTGGAACTAGTAATCAGCCCCAGCATTTT. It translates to CSAPLPLDRGGTSNQPQHF.

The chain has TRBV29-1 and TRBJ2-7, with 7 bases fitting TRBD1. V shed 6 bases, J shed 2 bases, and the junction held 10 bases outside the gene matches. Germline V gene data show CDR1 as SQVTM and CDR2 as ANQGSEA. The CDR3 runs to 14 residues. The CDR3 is CSVAKRTGTYEQYF. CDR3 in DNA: TGCAGCGTAGCGAAGAGGACAGGAACCTACGAGCAGTACTTC.

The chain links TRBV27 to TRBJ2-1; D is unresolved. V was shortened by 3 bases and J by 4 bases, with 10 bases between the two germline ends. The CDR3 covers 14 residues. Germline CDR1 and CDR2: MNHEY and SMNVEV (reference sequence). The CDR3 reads CASSFSMGYNEQFF. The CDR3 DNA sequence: TGTGCCAGCAGTTTCTCCATGGGGTACAATGAGCAGTTCTTC.